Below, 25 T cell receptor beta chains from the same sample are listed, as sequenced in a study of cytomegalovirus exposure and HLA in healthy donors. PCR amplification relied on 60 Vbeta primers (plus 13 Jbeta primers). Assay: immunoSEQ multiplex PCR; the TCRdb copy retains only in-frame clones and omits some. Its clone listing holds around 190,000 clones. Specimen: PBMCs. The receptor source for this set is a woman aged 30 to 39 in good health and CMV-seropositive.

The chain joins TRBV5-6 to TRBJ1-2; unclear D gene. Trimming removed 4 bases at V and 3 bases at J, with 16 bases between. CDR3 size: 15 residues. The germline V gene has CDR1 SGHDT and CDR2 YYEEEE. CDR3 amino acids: CASSPAGKEDYGYTF. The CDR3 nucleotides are TGTGCCAGCAGCCCAGCCGGGAAGGAGGACTATGGCTACACCTTC. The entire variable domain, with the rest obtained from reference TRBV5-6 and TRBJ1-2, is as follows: DAGVTQSPTHLIKTRGQQVTLRCSPKSGHDTVSWYQQALGQGPQFIFQYYEEEERQRGNFPDRFSGHQFPNYSSELNVNALLLGDSALYLCASSPAGKEDYGYTFGSGTRLTVV.

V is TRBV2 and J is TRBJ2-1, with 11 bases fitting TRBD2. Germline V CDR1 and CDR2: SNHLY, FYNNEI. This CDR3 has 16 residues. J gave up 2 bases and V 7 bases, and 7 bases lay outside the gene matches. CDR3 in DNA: TGTGCCAGCATCGACAGACTAGCGGGGACCTACAATGAGCAGTTCTTC. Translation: CASIDRLAGTYNEQFF.

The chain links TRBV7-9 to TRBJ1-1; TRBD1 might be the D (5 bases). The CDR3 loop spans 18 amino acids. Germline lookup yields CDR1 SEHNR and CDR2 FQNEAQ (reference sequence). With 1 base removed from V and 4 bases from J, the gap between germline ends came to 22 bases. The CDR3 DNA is TGTGCCAGCAGCTTAGGGGTGACAGCCACATTGGGAAGCACTGAAGCTTTCTTT. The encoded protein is CASSLGVTATLGSTEAFF.

This CDR3 is CASSIRRGGAYEQYF. The DNA of the CDR3 is TGTGCCAGTAGTATAAGACGAGGGGGGGCCTACGAGCAGTACTTC. V usage is TRBV19 and J usage is TRBJ2-7; TRBD2 might be the D (7 bases). Trimming shortened V by 2 bases and J by 2 bases, and 13 bases separated the two germline ends. The germline V gene has CDR1 LNHDA and CDR2 SQIVND (reference sequence). CDR3 length: 15 residues.

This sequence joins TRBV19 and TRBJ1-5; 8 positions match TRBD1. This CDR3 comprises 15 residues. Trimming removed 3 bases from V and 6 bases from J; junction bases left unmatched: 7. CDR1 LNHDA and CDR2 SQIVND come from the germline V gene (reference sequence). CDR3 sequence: CASSISRRGLQPQHF. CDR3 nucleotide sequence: TGTGCCAGTAGTATTTCGCGCAGGGGGCTTCAGCCCCAGCATTTT.

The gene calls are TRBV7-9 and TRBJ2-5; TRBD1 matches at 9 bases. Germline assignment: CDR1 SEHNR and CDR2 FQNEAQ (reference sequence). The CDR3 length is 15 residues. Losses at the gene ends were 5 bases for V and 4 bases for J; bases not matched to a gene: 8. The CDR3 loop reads CASSLRDRATETQYF. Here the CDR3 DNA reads TGTGCCAGCAGCCTCCGGGACAGGGCTACAGAGACCCAGTACTTC.

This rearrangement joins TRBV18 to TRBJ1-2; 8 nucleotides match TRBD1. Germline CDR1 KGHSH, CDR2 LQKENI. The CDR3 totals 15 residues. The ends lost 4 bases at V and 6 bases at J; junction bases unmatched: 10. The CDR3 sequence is CASSRRGQVEDGYTF. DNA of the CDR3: TGTGCCAGCTCACGCCGGGGACAGGTAGAGGATGGCTACACCTTC.

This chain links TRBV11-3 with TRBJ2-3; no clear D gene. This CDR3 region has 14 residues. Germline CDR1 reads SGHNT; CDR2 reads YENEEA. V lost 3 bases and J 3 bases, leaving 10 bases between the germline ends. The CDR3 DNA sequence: TGTGCCAGCAGCTTCCAAGCCCAAACAGATACGCAGTATTTT. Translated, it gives CASSFQAQTDTQYF.

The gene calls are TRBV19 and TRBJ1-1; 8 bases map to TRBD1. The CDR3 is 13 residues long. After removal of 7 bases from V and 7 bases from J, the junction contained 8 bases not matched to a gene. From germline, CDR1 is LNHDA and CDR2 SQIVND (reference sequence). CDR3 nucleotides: TGTGCCAGTAAAAGGACAGGGTTTCTTGAAGCTTTCTTT. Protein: CASKRTGFLEAFF.

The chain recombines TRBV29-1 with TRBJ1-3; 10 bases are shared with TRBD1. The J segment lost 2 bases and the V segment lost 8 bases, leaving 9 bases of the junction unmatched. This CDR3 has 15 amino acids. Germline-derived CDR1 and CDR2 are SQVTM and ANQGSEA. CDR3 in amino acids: CSCMTGGAPGNTIYF. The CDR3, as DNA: TGCAGCTGTATGACAGGGGGCGCACCTGGAAACACCATATATTTT. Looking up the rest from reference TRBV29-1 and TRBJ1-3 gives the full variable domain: SAVISQKPSRDICQRGTSLTIQCQVDSQVTMMFWYRQQPGQSLTLIATANQGSEATYESGFVIDKFPISRPNLTFSTLTVSNMSPEDSSIYLCSCMTGGAPGNTIYFGEGSWLTVV.

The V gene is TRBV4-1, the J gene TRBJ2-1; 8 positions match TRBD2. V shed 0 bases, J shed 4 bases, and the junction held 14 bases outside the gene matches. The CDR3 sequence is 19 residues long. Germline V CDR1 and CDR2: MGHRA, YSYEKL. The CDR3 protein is CASSQDRGSGDGVYNEQFF. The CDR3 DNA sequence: TGCGCCAGCAGCCAAGATAGGGGTAGCGGGGACGGGGTTTACAATGAGCAGTTCTTC.

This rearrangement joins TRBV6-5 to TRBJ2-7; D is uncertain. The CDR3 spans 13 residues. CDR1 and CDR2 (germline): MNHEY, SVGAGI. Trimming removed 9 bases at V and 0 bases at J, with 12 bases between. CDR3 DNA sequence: TGTGCCAGTAGTAGTACGAGCTCCTACGAGCAGTACTTC. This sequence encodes CASSSTSSYEQYF.

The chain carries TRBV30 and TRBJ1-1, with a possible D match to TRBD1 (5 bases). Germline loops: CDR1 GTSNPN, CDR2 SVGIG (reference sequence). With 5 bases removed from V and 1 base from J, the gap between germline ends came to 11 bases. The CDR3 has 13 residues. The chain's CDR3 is CAWGALGNTEAFF. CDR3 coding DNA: TGTGCCTGGGGGGCACTTGGGAACACTGAAGCTTTCTTT.

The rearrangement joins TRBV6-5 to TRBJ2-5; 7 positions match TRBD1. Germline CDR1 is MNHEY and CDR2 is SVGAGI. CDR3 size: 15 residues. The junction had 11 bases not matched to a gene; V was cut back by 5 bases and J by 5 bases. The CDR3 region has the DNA TGTGCCAGCAGTCTTATGACAGGGTCGCGGGAGACCCAGTACTTC. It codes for CASSLMTGSRETQYF.

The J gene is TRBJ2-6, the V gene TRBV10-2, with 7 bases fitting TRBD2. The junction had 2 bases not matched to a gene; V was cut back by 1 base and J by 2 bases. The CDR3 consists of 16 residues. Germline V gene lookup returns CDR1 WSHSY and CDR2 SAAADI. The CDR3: CASSELGGAGANVLTF. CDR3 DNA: TGCGCCAGCAGTGAGTTGGGGGGGGCTGGGGCCAACGTCCTGACTTTC.

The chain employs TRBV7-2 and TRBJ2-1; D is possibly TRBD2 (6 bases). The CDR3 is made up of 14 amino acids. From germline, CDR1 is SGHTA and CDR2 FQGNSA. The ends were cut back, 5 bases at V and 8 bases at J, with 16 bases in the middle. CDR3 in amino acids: CASSRLVLVHEQFF. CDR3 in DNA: TGTGCCAGCAGCAGACTAGTCCTAGTCCATGAGCAGTTCTTC. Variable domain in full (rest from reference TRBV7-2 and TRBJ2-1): GAGVSQSPSNKVTEKGKDVELRCDPISGHTALYWYRQSLGQGLEFLIYFQGNSAPDKSGLPSDRFSAERTGGSVSTLTIQRTQQEDSAVYLCASSRLVLVHEQFFGPGTRLTVL.

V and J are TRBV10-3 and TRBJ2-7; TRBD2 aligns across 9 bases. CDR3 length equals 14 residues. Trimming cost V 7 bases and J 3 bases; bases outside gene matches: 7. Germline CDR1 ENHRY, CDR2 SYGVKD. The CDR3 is CAITMTSGFYEQYF. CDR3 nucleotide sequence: TGTGCCATCACGATGACTAGCGGATTCTACGAGCAGTACTTC.

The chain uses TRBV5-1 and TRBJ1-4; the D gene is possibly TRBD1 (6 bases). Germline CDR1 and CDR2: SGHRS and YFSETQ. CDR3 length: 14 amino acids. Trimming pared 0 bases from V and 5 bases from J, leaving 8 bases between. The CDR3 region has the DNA TGCGCCAGCAGCTTGGACAGGGTGAATGAAAAACTGTTTTTT. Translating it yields CASSLDRVNEKLFF.

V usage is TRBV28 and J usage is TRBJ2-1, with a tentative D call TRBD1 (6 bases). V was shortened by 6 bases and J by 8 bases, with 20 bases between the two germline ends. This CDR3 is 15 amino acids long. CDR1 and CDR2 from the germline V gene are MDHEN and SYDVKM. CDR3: CASSTRGYRVDEQFF. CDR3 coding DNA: TGTGCCAGCAGCACGAGGGGCTACAGGGTTGATGAGCAGTTCTTC.

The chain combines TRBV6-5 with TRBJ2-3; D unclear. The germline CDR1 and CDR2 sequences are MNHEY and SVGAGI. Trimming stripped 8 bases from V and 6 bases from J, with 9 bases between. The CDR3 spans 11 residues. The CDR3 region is CASHSGDTQYF. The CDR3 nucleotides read TGTGCCAGCCATTCCGGGGATACGCAGTATTTT.

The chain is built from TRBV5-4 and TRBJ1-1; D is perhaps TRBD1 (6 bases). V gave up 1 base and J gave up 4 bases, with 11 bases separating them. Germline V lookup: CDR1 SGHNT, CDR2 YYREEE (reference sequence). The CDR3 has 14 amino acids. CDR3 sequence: CASSLWQGRTEAFF. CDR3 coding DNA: TGTGCCAGCAGCTTGTGGCAGGGGCGCACTGAAGCTTTCTTT.

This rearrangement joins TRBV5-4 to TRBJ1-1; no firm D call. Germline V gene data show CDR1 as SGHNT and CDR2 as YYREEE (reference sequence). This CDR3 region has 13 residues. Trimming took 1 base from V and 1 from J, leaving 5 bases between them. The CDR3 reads CASSLTENTEAFF. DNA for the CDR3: TGTGCCAGCAGCTTGACAGAGAACACTGAAGCTTTCTTT.

The DNA for the CDR3 is TGTGCCAGCAGCGGAATAGGGAGTTCAGGCTACACCTTC. It yields the protein CASSGIGSSGYTF. The V call is TRBV9, the J call TRBJ1-2, with D unresolved. CDR3 length: 13 amino acids. Trimming stripped 3 bases from V and 8 bases from J, with 14 bases between. In germline, CDR1 is SGDLS, CDR2 YYNGEE. Complete variable domain (other parts from reference TRBV9 and TRBJ1-2): DSGVTQTPKHLITATGQRVTLRCSPRSGDLSVYWYQQSLDQGLQFLIQYYNGEERAKGNILERFSAQQFPDLHSELNLSSLELGDSALYFCASSGIGSSGYTFGSGTRLTVV.

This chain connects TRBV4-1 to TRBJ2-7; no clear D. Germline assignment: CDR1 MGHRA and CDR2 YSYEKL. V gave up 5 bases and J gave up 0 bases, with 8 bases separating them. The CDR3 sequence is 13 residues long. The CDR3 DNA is TGCGCCAGCAGCGTCCAGGTCTCCTACGAGCAGTACTTC. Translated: CASSVQVSYEQYF.

CDR3: CAWSTLLAGDYEQYF. For the CDR3, the DNA is TGTGCCTGGAGTACCTTACTAGCGGGAGACTACGAGCAGTACTTC. The chain employs TRBV30 and TRBJ2-7, with 11 positions matching TRBD2. The CDR3 is made up of 15 amino acids. With V trimmed by 2 bases and J by 3 bases, 6 bases remained unmatched. Germline V gene data show CDR1 as GTSNPN and CDR2 as SVGIG (reference sequence). Full variable domain (remainder filled in from reference TRBV30 and TRBJ2-7): SQTIHQWPATLVQPVGSPLSLECTVEGTSNPNLYWYRQAAGRGLQLLFYSVGIGQISSEVPQNLSASRPQDRQFILSSKKLLLSDSGFYLCAWSTLLAGDYEQYFGPGTRLTVT.